This TCR beta chain was identified during a study of OX40 agonist ivuxolimab in advanced cancers. V gave up 7 bases and J gave up 4 bases, with 13 bases separating them. The CDR3 is made up of 13 amino acids. Germline assignment: CDR1 LNHDA and CDR2 SQIVND (reference sequence). If patients had autoimmune disease history or systemic immunosuppression, they were excluded. This clone was picked up one time. Some clones are missing from TCRdb's copy, which holds only in-frame ones; the method was immunoSEQ multiplex PCR. Of about 50,000 clones in the sample, 70% to 90% were seen once. The material was CD4+ or CD8+ T cells sorted from blood, obtained in a trial of the OX40 agonist ivuxolimab. V and J are TRBV19 and TRBJ1-1; D may be TRBD1 (5 bases). The clonotype was recovered from an adult with an advanced solid tumor such as melanoma, head and neck, liver or kidney cancer. As DNA, the CDR3 is TGTGCCAGTACCATGGACATTGGCACTGAAGCTTTCTTT. It codes for CASTMDIGTEAFF.